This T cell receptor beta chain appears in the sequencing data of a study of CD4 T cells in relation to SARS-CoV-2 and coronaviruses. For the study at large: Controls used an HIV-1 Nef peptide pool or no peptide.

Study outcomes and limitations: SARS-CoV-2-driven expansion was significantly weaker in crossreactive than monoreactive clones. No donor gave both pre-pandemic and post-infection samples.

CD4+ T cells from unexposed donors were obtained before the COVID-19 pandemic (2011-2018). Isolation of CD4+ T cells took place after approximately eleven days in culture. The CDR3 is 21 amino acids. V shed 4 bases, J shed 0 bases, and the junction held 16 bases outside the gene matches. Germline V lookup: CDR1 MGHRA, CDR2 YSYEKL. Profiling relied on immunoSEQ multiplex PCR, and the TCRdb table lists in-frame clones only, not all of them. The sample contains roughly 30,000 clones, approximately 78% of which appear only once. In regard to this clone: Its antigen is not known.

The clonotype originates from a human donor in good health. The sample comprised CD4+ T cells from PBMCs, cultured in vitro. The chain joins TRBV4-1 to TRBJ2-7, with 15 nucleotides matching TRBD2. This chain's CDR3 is CASSRAGQGGLAGGPSYEQYF. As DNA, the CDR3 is TGCGCCAGCAGCCGCGCCGGACAGGGGGGACTAGCGGGGGGTCCCTCCTACGAGCAGTACTTC.